These 13 T cell receptor beta chains share one sample of origin, sequenced in a study of human T cells and chemical hapten exposure. Each CDR3 protein gets one entry after TCRdb re-called the RACE reads with MiXCR. The sample has roughly 69,000 distinct CDR3 sequences; approximately 10% are singletons. Time point defined: patch test 2, 6 weeks after DPC sensitization. Treatment indicated: therapeutic diphenylcyclopropenone sensitization with weekly scalp DPC. The source material was whole blood, sampled in connection with sensitization to the hapten diphenylcyclopropenone (DPC). These receptors all stem from a woman aged 45 to 65 with alopecia areata. Some clones in this sample may be carry-over from other donors' samples.

This clonotype was seen ten or more times. The chain links TRBV7-8 to TRBJ2-1; D is perhaps TRBD2 (5 bases). Trimming stripped 1 base from V and 6 bases from J, with 10 bases between. This CDR3 comprises 14 residues. Germline CDR1 SGHVS, CDR2 FQNEAQ. The CDR3 loop is CASSLVPRGNEQFF. CDR3 DNA: TGTGCCAGCAGCTTAGTCCCACGGGGCAATGAGCAGTTCTTC.

This clonotype was observed at least ten times. CDR3 nucleotide sequence: TGTGCCAGCAGTTTTAGCGGGAGGGCTTCCGAGCAGTACTTC. This codes for CASSFSGRASEQYF. The chain joins TRBV2 to TRBJ2-7; the match to TRBD2 covers 11 bases. Germline V gene sequence: CDR1 SNHLY, CDR2 FYNNEI. The CDR3 is 14 residues long. After removal of 5 bases from V and 6 bases from J, the junction contained 6 bases not matched to a gene.

There are many counts of this clonotype. J is TRBJ2-1 and V is TRBV20-1; 12 bases fit TRBD2. J was trimmed by 9 bases and V by 4 bases; bases with no gene match: 13. The CDR3 is 16 residues long. Germline V CDR1 and CDR2: DFQATT, SNEGSKA (reference sequence). This CDR3 reads CSATPGLAGPAPEQFF. In DNA, the CDR3 is TGCAGTGCTACCCCGGGACTAGCGGGCCCGGCCCCTGAGCAGTTCTTC.

The rearrangement uses TRBV29-1 and TRBJ2-7; 12 positions agree with TRBD2. The CDR3 runs 13 residues. Trimming removed 5 bases from V and 5 bases from J; junction bases left unmatched: 4. In germline, CDR1 is SQVTM, CDR2 ANQGSEA. The CDR3 sequence is CSVLTSGRNEQYF. The CDR3, as DNA: TGCAGCGTTCTAACTAGCGGGAGGAACGAGCAGTACTTC.

A remark on this clonotype: This may arise from a read error, as a much more abundant clone is one base away. This CDR3 is missing its conserved last phenylalanine or tryptophan, likely due to a read error. V and J are TRBV12-3 or TRBV12-4 and TRBJ2-6; 8 nucleotides agree with TRBD1. This CDR3 is 13 amino acids long. CDR3 DNA sequence: TGTGCCAGCAGTTTAACAGGGGGCAACGTCCTGACTATC. Its protein is CASSLTGGNVLTI.

This clonotype has a count of ten or more. The DNA of the CDR3 is TGCAGCGTTGTAGTTGGGGGAATGGGTGAAGCTTTCTTT. It codes for CSVVVGGMGEAFF. The genes are TRBV29-1 and TRBJ1-1, with TRBD1 as a possible D gene (5 bases). This CDR3 is built from 13 residues. CDR1 is SQVTM, CDR2 ANQGSEA, per germline. V lost 4 bases to trimming and J lost 7 bases, with 16 bases between them.

This clonotype has at least ten counts. The chain is built from TRBV29-1 and TRBJ1-1; 7 bases are a match to TRBD1. Per germline, CDR1 SQVTM and CDR2 ANQGSEA. CDR3 length equals 13 residues. Losses at the gene ends were 6 bases for V and 3 bases for J; bases not matched to a gene: 7. The CDR3 coding sequence is TGCAGCGTATATGGGGACAGCTACACTGAAGCTTTCTTT. Its protein is CSVYGDSYTEAFF.

This clonotype was detected ten times or more. This chain connects TRBV7-3 to TRBJ2-1; D is perhaps TRBD2 (5 bases). Germline V gene sequence: CDR1 SGHTA, CDR2 FQGTGA. This CDR3 is built from 12 residues. Trimming removed 2 bases at V and 7 bases at J, with 6 bases between. The DNA of the CDR3 is TGTGCCAGCAGCTTACGGGGAAATGAGCAGTTCTTC. Its protein product is CASSLRGNEQFF.

To note about this clonotype: The final CDR3 position lacks the conserved phenylalanine or tryptophan, pointing to a likely read error. The chain is built from TRBV19 and TRBJ2-2, with D maybe TRBD1 (5 bases). The V end was cut by 8 bases, the J end by 1 base, with 8 bases between. CDR3 length equals 13 residues. In germline, CDR1 is LNHDA, CDR2 SQIVND (reference sequence). CDR3 sequence (DNA): TGTGCCAGTCTCGGACAGAACACCGGGGAGCTGTTTTCT. It is translated as CASLGQNTGELFS.

The CDR3 sequence is CASSLDRGTPTAFF. CDR3 DNA sequence: TGTGCCAGCAGCTTAGACAGGGGAACACCGACAGCTTTCTTT. This chain connects TRBV7-8 to TRBJ1-1; 7 bases match TRBD1. V was pared by 1 base and J by 10 bases, with 9 bases of the junction left unmatched. CDR1 is SGHVS, CDR2 FQNEAQ, per germline. The CDR3 spans 14 residues. The full variable domain, its missing parts supplied by reference TRBV7-8 and TRBJ1-1, is GAGVSQSPRYKVAKRGQDVALRCDPISGHVSLFWYQQALGQGPEFLTYFQNEAQLDKSGLPSDRFFAERPEGSVSTLKIQRTQQEDSAVYLCASSLDRGTPTAFFGQGTRLTVV.

This clonotype was seen at least ten times. The CDR3 nucleotides are TGTGCCAGCTCACCATCCTTCTTTTTGGGACAGAAAAATCAGCCCCAGCATTTT. Translated, it gives CASSPSFFLGQKNQPQHF. This chain connects TRBV18 to TRBJ1-5, with 7 bases identical to TRBD1. Germline V lookup: CDR1 KGHSH, CDR2 LQKENI. Trimming removed 2 bases from V and 4 bases from J; junction bases left unmatched: 14. This CDR3 comprises 18 residues.

This clonotype was detected many times. The rearrangement joins TRBV6-2 or TRBV6-3 to TRBJ1-2; unclear D gene. Deletions cut 0 bases from V and 6 bases from J, with 8 bases between. CDR1 is MNHEY and CDR2 is SVGEGT in the germline V gene. This CDR3 has 13 residues. This CDR3 is CASSYSSFDGYTF. The CDR3 DNA sequence: TGTGCCAGCAGTTACTCAAGTTTCGATGGCTACACCTTC.

V gene TRBV7-6 combines with J gene TRBJ2-1; a weak D match, TRBD1 (5 bases). Per the germline V gene, CDR1 is SGHVS and CDR2 is FNYEAQ. This CDR3 comprises 16 residues. V lost 7 bases and J 0 bases, leaving 16 bases between the germline ends. Here the CDR3 reads CASTTRASPSYNEQFF. CDR3 in DNA: TGTGCCAGCACAACCAGGGCCAGCCCCTCCTACAATGAGCAGTTCTTC.